This T cell receptor beta chain was found in a study of vaccination effects on CD4 cells after COVID-19. There are 18 residues in the CDR3. Germline values: CDR1 KGHSH, CDR2 LQKENI. V dropped 0 bases and J dropped 0; count of bases not matched to a gene: 10. Repertoires were generated with immunoSEQ multiplex PCR, while TCRdb's copy carries only in-frame clones and drops some. The sample yields roughly 70,000 clones, 60% to 75% seen once. Concerning this clone itself: Antigen specificity is unknown.

After expansion with viral peptide pools in the ViraFEST assay, antigen-specific CD4+ T cells were sequenced. CD4+ T cells were isolated after about eleven days of culture. According to PCR results, the person was infected with SARS-CoV-2 between March and December 2020. This chain uses TRBV18 with TRBJ1-1; 7 nucleotides match TRBD1. Sequenced material: CD4+ T cells from PBMCs cultured with HIV peptides, taken before COVID-19 vaccination. Subset: HIV-1 Nef peptide pool negative control/reference culture. This clonotype was sampled from a human donor who had a prior SARS-CoV-2 infection. Here the CDR3 reads CASSPPKDRRFMNTEAFF. The CDR3, as DNA: TGTGCCAGCTCACCACCAAAGGACAGGCGTTTCATGAACACTGAAGCTTTCTTT.